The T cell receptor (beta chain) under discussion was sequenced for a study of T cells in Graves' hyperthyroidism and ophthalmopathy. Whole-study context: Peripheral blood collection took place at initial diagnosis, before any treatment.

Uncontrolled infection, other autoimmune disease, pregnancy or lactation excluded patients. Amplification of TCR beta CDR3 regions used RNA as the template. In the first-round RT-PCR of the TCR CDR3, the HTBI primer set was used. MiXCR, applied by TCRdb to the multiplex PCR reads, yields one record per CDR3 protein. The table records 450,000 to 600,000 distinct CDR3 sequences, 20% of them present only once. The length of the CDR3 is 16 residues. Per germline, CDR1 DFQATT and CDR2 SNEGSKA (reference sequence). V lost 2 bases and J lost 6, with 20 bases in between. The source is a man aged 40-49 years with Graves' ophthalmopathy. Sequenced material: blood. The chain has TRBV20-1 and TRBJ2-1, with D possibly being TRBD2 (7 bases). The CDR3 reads CSARQIMGGGGNEQFF. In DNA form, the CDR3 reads TGCAGTGCTAGACAGATCATGGGGGGGGGCGGCAATGAGCAGTTCTTC.